This T cell receptor (beta chain) was sequenced in a study of regulatory T cells in long-lasting Graves disease. As concerns this clonotype: What it binds is not known.

CDR3 length equals 13 residues. The J segment lost 5 bases and the V segment lost 6 bases, leaving 5 bases of the junction unmatched. CDR1 and CDR2 (germline): LNHNV, YYDKDF (reference sequence). Time point specified: persistent/refractory GD, antithyroid drugs over 5 years with positive TRAb. PBMC RNA served as the TCR library source. It was by American Thyroid Association guidelines that Graves' disease was diagnosed. Whole-study results and caveats: Patients whose Graves' disease persisted exhibited lower TCR diversity than those newly diagnosed. Accuracy could have been hurt by small sample size.

Building of the TCR beta libraries involved iRepertoire HTBI primers and Arm-PCR of CDR3 regions. TCRdb itself ran the multiplex PCR reads through MiXCR, one entry per CDR3 protein. The sample records 650,000 to 700,000 distinct CDR3 sequences, approximately 29% being singletons. Sequencing used peripheral blood mononuclear cells (PBMCs), obtained when the disease was refractory, from a patient treated with antithyroid drugs. The origin of this receptor is a female donor with Graves disease. The rearrangement joins TRBV15 to TRBJ2-5, with 8 bases identical to TRBD2. The CDR3 sequence is CATSPGRGETQYF. Written as DNA, the CDR3 is TGTGCCACCAGTCCCGGGAGGGGTGAGACCCAGTACTTC.